This TCR beta chain comes out of a study of T-cell reconstitution after alpha-beta-depleted transplantation in children. This clonotype has just a few counts. Unique molecular identifiers featured in how the TCRbeta library was prepared. TCRdb reprocessed the PCR reads with MiXCR, giving one entry per CDR3 protein. The sample contains approximately 490,000 distinct CDR3 sequences, roughly an eighth of which appear only once. The length of the CDR3 is 18 residues. The germline gives CDR1 SGHRS, CDR2 YFSETQ. V dropped 4 bases and J dropped 0; count of bases not matched to a gene: 6. Material: PBMCs from the stem cell graft donor, obtained from the stem cell graft. The chain links TRBV5-1 to TRBJ2-6; 11 nucleotides agree with TRBD1. This sequence was found in a human donor who donated a stem cell graft to a child with combined immunodeficiency. The CDR3 reads CASSLDRGPGSGANVLTF. CDR3 DNA sequence: TGCGCCAGCAGCCTGGACAGGGGGCCGGGCTCTGGGGCCAACGTCCTGACTTTC.